This T cell receptor beta chain stems from a study of cytomegalovirus exposure and HLA in healthy donors. The PCR contained 60 Vbeta and 13 Jbeta primers. Assay: immunoSEQ multiplex PCR; the TCRdb copy retains only in-frame clones and omits some. The repertoire holds about 190,000 clones, around 73% seen once, with approximately 2% in the top ten. A note on this clone: Its antigen is unidentified.

General study results and limits: Relative to equally common others, HLA-associated TCR beta chains showed greater clonal expansion in a later analysis. Presence/absence analyses took donor sequencing depth as roughly uniform.

Donors were nominally healthy when sampled, though unrecorded immune exposures were likely. The length of the CDR3 is 15 residues. Germline V gives CDR1 SGDLS, CDR2 YYNGEE. V lost 7 bases to trimming and J lost 3 bases; unmatched junction nucleotides: 10. This clonotype originated in a woman between 25 and 40 years old in good health and CMV-seropositive. The V gene is TRBV9, the J gene TRBJ2-5; 9 bases agree with TRBD2. Sequenced sample: PBMCs. The CDR3 region has the DNA TGTGCCAGCGGGCGGGGAGCGGGGGGAGAAGAGACCCAGTACTTC. Translation gives CASGRGAGGEETQYF. Full variable domain (rest looked up from reference TRBV9 and TRBJ2-5): DSGVTQTPKHLITATGQRVTLRCSPRSGDLSVYWYQQSLDQGLQFLIQYYNGEERAKGNILERFSAQQFPDLHSELNLSSLELGDSALYFCASGRGAGGEETQYFGPGTRLLVL.